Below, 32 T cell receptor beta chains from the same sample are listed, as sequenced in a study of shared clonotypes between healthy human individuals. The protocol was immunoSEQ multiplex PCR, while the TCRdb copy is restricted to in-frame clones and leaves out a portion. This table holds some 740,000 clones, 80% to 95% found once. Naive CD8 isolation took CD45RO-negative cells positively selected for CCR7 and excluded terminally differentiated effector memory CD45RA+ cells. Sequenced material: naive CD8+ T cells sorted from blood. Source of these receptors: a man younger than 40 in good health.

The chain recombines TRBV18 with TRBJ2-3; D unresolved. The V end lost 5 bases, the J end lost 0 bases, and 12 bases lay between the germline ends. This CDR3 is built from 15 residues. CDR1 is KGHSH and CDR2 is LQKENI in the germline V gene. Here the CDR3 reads CASSTDTTSTDTQYF. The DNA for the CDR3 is TGTGCCAGCTCAACAGACACCACTAGCACAGATACGCAGTATTTT.

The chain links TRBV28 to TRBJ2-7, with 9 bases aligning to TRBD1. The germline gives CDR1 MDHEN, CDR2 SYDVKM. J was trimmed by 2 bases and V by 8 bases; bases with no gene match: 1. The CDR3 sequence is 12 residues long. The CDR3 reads CASRDRAYEQYF. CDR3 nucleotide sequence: TGTGCCAGCCGGGACAGGGCCTACGAGCAGTACTTC.

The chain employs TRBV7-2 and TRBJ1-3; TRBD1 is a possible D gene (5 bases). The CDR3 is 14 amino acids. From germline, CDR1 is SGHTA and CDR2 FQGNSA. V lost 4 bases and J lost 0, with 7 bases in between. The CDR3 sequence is CASSSGTSGNTIYF. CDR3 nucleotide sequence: TGTGCCAGCAGCTCCGGGACCTCTGGAAACACCATATATTTT.

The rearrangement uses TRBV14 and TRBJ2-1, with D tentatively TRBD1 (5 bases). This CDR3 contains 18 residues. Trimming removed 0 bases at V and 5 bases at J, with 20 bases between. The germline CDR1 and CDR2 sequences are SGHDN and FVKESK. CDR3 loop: CASSQDSLTAGWNNEQFF. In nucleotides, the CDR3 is TGTGCCAGCAGCCAAGACTCACTGACAGCCGGCTGGAACAATGAGCAGTTCTTC.

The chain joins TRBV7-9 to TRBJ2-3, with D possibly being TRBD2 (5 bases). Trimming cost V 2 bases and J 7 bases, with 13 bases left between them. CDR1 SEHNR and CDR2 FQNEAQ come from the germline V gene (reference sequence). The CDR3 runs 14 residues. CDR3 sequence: CASSLKMEVHTQYF. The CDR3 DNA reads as TGTGCCAGCAGCTTAAAAATGGAGGTTCATACGCAGTATTTT.

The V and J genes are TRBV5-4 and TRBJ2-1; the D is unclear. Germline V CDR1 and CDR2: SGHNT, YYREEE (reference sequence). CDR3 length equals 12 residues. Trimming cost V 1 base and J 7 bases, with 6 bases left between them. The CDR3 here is CASSLPPNEQFF. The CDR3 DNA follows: TGTGCCAGCAGCTTGCCCCCTAATGAGCAGTTCTTC.

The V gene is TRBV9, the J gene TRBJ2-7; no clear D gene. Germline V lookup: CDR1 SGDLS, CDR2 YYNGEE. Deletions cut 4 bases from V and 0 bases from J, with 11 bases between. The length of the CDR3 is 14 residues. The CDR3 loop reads CASSSDVGSYEQYF. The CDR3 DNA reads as TGTGCCAGCAGCTCAGACGTGGGCTCCTACGAGCAGTACTTC.

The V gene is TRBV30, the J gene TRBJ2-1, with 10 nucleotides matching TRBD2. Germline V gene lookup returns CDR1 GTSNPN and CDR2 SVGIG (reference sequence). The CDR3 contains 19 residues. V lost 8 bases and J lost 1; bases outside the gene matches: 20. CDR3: CARKSGTSDDPRSYNEQFF. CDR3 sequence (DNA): TGTGCCAGGAAGTCCGGGACTAGCGACGATCCTCGGTCCTACAATGAGCAGTTCTTC.

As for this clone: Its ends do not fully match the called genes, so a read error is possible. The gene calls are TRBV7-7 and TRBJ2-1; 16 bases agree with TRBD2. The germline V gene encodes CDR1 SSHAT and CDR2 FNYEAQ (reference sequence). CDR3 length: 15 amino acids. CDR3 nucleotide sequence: TGTGCTAGCAGCCAGGGACTAGCGGGGGGGAATGAGCAGTTCTTC. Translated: CASSQGLAGGNEQFF.

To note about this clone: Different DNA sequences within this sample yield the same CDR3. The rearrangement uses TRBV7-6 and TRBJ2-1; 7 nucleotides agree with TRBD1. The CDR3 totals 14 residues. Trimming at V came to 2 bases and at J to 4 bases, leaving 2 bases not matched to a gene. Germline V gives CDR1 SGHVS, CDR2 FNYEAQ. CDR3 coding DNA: TGTGCCAGCAGCTTACGGGACAGATACAATGAGCAGTTCTTC. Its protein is CASSLRDRYNEQFF.

The CDR3 protein is CASSPRQGGGNTIYF. CDR3 DNA: TGTGCCAGCAGCCCCAGACAGGGAGGTGGAAACACCATATATTTT. The chain recombines TRBV7-9 with TRBJ1-3; 7 nucleotides agree with TRBD1. The V gene's germline CDR1 is SEHNR and CDR2 FQNEAQ (reference sequence). The length of the CDR3 is 15 residues. J was trimmed by 3 bases and V by 5 bases; bases with no gene match: 7.

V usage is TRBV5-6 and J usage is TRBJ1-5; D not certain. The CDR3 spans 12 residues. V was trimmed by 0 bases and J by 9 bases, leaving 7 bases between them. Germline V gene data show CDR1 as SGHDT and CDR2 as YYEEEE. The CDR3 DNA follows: TGTGCCAGCAGCTTGGCGACGGGGCCCCAGCATTTT. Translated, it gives CASSLATGPQHF.

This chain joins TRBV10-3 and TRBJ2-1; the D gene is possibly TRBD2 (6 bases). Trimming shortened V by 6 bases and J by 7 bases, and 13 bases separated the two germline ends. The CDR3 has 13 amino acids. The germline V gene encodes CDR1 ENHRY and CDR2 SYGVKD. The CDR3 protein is CAIRSAGNNEQFF. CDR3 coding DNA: TGTGCCATCAGGTCTGCGGGAAATAATGAGCAGTTCTTC.

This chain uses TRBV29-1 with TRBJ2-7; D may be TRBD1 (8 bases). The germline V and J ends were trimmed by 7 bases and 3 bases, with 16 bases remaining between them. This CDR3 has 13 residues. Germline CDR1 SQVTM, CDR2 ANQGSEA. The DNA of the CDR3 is TGCAGCGCTACGACAGGGGAGGGCTACGAGCAGTACTTC. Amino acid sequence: CSATTGEGYEQYF.

The CDR3 loop is CASSLAGTLNTGELFF. Written as DNA, the CDR3 is TGCGCCAGCAGCTTGGCCGGGACTCTGAACACCGGGGAGCTGTTTTTT. V usage is TRBV5-1 and J usage is TRBJ2-2; perhaps TRBD2 as D (6 bases). Trimming took 0 bases from V and 1 from J, leaving 10 bases between them. The CDR3 totals 16 residues. Germline V gene sequence: CDR1 SGHRS, CDR2 YFSETQ.

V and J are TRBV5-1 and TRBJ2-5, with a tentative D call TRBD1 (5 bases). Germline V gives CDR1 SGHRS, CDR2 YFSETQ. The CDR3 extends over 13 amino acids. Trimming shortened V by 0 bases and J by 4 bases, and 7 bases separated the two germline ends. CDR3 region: CASSLGQPETQYF. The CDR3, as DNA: TGCGCCAGCAGCTTGGGACAGCCAGAGACCCAGTACTTC.

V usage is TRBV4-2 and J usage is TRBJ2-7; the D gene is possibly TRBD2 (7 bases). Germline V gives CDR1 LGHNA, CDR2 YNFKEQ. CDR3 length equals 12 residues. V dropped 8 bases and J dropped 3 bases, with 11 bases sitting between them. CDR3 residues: CASAGDNYEQYF. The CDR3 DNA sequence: TGTGCCAGCGCGGGGGACAACTACGAGCAGTACTTC.

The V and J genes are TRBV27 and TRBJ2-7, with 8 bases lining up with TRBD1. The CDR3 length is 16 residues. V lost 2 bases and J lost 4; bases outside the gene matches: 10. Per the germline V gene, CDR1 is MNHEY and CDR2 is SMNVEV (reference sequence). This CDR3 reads CASSLGPRTGIYEQYF. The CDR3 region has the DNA TGTGCCAGCAGTTTAGGGCCCCGGACAGGGATATACGAGCAGTACTTC.

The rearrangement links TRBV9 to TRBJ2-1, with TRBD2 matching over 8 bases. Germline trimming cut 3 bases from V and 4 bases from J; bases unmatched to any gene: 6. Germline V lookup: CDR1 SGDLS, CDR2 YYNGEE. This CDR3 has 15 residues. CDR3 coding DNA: TGTGCCAGCAGCGCCGCGGGAGGTTGGTACAATGAGCAGTTCTTC. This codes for CASSAAGGWYNEQFF.

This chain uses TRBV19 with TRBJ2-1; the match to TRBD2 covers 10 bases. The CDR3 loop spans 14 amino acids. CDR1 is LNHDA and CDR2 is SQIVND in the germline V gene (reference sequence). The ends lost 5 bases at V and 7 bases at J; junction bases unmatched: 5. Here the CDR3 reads CASSVGTSVNEQFF. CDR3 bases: TGTGCCAGTAGTGTTGGGACTAGCGTTAATGAGCAGTTCTTC. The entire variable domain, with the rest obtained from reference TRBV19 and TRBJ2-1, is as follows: DGGITQSPKYLFRKEGQNVTLSCEQNLNHDAMYWYRQDPGQGLRLIYYSQIVNDFQKGDIAEGYSVSREKKESFPLTVTSAQKNPTAFYLCASSVGTSVNEQFFGPGTRLTVL.

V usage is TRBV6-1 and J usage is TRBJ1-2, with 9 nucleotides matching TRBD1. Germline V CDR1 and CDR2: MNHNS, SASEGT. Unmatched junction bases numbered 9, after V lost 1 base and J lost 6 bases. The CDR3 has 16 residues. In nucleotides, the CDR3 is TGTGCCAGCAGTGAAGGGGACAGGGTAGTATTCGATGGCTACACCTTC. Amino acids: CASSEGDRVVFDGYTF.

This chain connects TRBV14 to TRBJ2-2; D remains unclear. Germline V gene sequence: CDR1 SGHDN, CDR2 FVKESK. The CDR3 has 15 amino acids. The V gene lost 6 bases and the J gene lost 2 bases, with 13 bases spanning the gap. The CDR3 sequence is CASSPSGSNTGELFF. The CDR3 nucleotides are TGTGCCAGCAGTCCTTCAGGTAGTAACACCGGGGAGCTGTTTTTT. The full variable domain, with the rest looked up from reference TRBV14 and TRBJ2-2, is EAGVTQFPSHSVIEKGQTVTLRCDPISGHDNLYWYRRVMGKEIKFLLHFVKESKQDESGMPNNRFLAERTGGTYSTLKVQPAELEDSGVYFCASSPSGSNTGELFFGEGSRLTVL.

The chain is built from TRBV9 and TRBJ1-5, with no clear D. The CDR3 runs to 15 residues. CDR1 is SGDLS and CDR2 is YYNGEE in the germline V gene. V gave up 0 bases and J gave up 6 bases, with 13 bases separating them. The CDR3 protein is CASSVGGAWGQPQHF. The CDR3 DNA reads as TGTGCCAGCAGCGTAGGCGGCGCTTGGGGTCAGCCCCAGCATTTT.

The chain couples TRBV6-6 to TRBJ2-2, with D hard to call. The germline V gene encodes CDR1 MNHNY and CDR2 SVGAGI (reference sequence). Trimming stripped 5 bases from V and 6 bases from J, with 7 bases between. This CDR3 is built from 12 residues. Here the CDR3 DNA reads TGTGCCAGCAGTAACCCCCCCGGGGAGCTGTTTTTT. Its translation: CASSNPPGELFF.

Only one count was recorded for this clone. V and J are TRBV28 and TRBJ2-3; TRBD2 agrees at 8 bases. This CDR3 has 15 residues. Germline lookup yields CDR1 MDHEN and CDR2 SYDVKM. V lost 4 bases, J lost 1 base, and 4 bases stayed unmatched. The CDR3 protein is CASSWASGRTDTQYF. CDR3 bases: TGTGCCAGCAGTTGGGCTAGCGGGCGCACAGATACGCAGTATTTT. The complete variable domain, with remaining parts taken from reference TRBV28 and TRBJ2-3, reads DVKVTQSSRYLVKRTGEKVFLECVQDMDHENMFWYRQDPGLGLRLIYFSYDVKMKEKGDIPEGYSVSREKKERFSLILESASTNQTSMYLCASSWASGRTDTQYFGPGTRLTVL.

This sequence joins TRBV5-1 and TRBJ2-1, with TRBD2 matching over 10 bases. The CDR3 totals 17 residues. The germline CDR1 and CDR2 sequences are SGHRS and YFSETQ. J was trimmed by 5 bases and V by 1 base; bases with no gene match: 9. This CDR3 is CASSLRPSGSANNEQFF. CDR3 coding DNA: TGCGCCAGCAGCTTGCGGCCTAGCGGGAGTGCTAACAATGAGCAGTTCTTC.

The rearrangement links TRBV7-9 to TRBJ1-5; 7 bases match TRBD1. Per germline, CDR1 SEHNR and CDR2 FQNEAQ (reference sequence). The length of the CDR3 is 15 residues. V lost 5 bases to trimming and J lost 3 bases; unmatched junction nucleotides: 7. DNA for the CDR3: TGTGCCAGCAGCGACGGGACAGAGCACAATCAGCCCCAGCATTTT. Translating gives CASSDGTEHNQPQHF.

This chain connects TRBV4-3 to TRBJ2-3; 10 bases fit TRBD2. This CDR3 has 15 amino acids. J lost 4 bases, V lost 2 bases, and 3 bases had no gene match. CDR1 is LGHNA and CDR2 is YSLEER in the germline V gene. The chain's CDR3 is CASSQLAGEADTQYF. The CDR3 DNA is TGCGCCAGCAGCCAACTAGCGGGAGAGGCAGATACGCAGTATTTT.

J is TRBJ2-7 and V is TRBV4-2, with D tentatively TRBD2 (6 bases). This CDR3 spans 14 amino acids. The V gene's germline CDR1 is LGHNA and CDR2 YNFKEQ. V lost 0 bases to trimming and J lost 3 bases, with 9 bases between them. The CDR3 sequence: CASSQDTSFYEQYF. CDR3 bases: TGTGCCAGCAGCCAAGATACTAGCTTCTACGAGCAGTACTTC.

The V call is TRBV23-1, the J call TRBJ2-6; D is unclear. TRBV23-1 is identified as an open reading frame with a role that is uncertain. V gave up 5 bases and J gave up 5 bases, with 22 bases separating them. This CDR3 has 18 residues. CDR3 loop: CASSAPHTQQSRANVLTF. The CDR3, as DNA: TGCGCCAGCAGTGCCCCCCATACGCAACAAAGTCGGGCCAACGTCCTGACTTTC.

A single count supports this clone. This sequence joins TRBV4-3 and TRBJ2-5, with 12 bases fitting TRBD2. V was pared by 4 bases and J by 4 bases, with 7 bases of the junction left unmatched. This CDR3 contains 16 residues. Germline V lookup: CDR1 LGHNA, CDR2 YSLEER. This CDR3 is CASSLSGGLAGETQYF. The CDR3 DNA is TGCGCCAGCAGCCTCTCGGGGGGACTAGCGGGAGAGACCCAGTACTTC.

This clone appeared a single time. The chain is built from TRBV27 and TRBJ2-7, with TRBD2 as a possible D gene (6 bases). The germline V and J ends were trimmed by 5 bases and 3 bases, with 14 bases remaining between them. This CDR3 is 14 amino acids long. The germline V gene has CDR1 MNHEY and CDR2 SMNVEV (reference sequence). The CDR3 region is CASSPGGWGYEQYF. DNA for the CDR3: TGTGCCAGCAGTCCTGGAGGGTGGGGCTACGAGCAGTACTTC.